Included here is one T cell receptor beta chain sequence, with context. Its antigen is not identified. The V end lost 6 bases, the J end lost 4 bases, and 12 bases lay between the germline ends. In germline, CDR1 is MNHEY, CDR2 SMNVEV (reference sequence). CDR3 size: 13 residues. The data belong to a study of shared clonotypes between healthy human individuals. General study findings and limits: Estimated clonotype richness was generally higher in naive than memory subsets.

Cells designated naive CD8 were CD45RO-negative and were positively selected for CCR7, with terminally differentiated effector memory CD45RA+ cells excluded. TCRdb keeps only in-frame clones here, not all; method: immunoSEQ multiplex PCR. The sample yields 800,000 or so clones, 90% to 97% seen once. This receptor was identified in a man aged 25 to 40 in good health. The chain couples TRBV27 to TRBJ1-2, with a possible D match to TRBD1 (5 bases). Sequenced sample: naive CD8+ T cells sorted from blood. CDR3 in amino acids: CASSGGVTYGYTF. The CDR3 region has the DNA TGTGCCAGCAGCGGAGGGGTAACCTATGGCTACACCTTC.